Shown below are 23 T cell receptor beta chains from a single sample sequenced in a study of cytomegalovirus exposure and HLA in healthy donors. Sequencing used immunoSEQ multiplex PCR; TCRdb keeps in-frame clones, though not all of them. The repertoire holds approximately 98,000 clones, with 90% to 96% as singletons. The material sequenced was PBMCs. All receptors come from a woman aged 18-29 years in good health and CMV-seronegative.

V usage is TRBV28 and J usage is TRBJ1-2, with D uncertain. Trimming left V 3 bases short and J 6 bases short, with 8 bases between. Germline V CDR1 and CDR2: MDHEN, SYDVKM. The CDR3 has 12 amino acids. The CDR3 spells CASSLRAHGYTF. Here the CDR3 DNA reads TGTGCCAGCAGTTTGAGGGCGCATGGCTACACCTTC.

The chain links TRBV11-2 to TRBJ2-3; D not resolved. The CDR3 is 17 amino acids. CDR1 is SGHAT and CDR2 is FQNNGV in the germline V gene. Trimming removed 1 base at V and 1 base at J, with 15 bases between. The CDR3 loop reads CASSLGYKSPRTDTQYF. CDR3 nucleotides: TGTGCCAGCAGCTTAGGGTATAAGAGCCCTCGCACAGATACGCAGTATTTT.

The V call is TRBV7-3, the J call TRBJ2-1; D unclear. This CDR3 comprises 17 residues. With 3 bases removed from V and 7 bases from J, the gap between germline ends came to 22 bases. Germline values: CDR1 SGHTA, CDR2 FQGTGA. DNA of the CDR3: TGTGCCAGCAGCTTGAGTCTTTCAGGCGCATCTCGGAATGAGCAGTTCTTC. Translating gives CASSLSLSGASRNEQFF. Full variable domain (rest looked up from reference TRBV7-3 and TRBJ2-1): GAGVSQTPSNKVTEKGKYVELRCDPISGHTALYWYRQSLGQGPEFLIYFQGTGAADDSGLPNDRFFAVRPEGSVSTLKIQRTERGDSAVYLCASSLSLSGASRNEQFFGPGTRLTVL.

The CDR3 DNA sequence: TGTGCCAGCAGCTTAGGACTAGCGGGGGGGAAGTACTTC. Residues: CASSLGLAGGKYF. The chain carries TRBV7-2 and TRBJ2-7; 14 nucleotides line up with TRBD2. CDR3 size: 13 residues. CDR1 is SGHTA, CDR2 FQGNSA, per germline. The junction had 1 base not matched to a gene; V was cut back by 1 base and J by 11 bases.

In its sample, this clone was seen once. The chain links TRBV7-7 to TRBJ2-3; 9 bases map to TRBD1. CDR3 length: 20 residues. Germline V lookup: CDR1 SSHAT, CDR2 FNYEAQ (reference sequence). The trim removed 2 bases at V and 2 bases at J, leaving 17 bases unmatched. The CDR3 region has the DNA TGTGCCAGCAGCTTACCCCCCGCGGCGGGGACAGGGAACTACACAGATACGCAGTATTTT. This sequence encodes CASSLPPAAGTGNYTDTQYF. Together with reference TRBV7-7 and TRBJ2-3, the CDR3 gives the full variable domain: GAGVSQSPRYKVTKRGQDVTLRCDPISSHATLYWYQQALGQGPEFLTYFNYEAQPDKSGLPSDRFSAERPEGSISTLTIQRTEQRDSAMYRCASSLPPAAGTGNYTDTQYFGPGTRLTVL.

The chain is built from TRBV7-8 and TRBJ1-5, with TRBD1 matching over 8 bases. Germline V lookup: CDR1 SGHVS, CDR2 FQNEAQ. Trimming removed 2 bases from V and 1 base from J; junction bases left unmatched: 4. The CDR3 length is 16 residues. The CDR3 DNA sequence: TGTGCCAGCAGCTTACAGGGGGCAGGGAGCAATCAGCCCCAGCATTTT. Encoded protein: CASSLQGAGSNQPQHF.

This chain joins TRBV28 and TRBJ1-1; D perhaps matches TRBD1 (6 bases). CDR3 size: 15 residues. The germline V and J ends were trimmed by 5 bases and 5 bases, with 18 bases remaining between them. Germline CDR1 is MDHEN and CDR2 is SYDVKM. CDR3 bases: TGTGCCAGCAGTCCCCCTCCCACAGGGTTTACTGAAGCTTTCTTT. It translates to CASSPPPTGFTEAFF.

V usage is TRBV15 and J usage is TRBJ2-7; D gene unclear. The V and J ends lost 1 base and 6 bases respectively, with 10 bases between them. Germline V CDR1 and CDR2: LNHNV, YYDKDF (reference sequence). The CDR3 loop spans 13 amino acids. The CDR3 here is CATSRGINGEQYF. The CDR3 bases are TGTGCCACCAGCAGAGGTATTAACGGCGAGCAGTACTTC.

V is TRBV21-1 and J is TRBJ2-6; the table's D call of TRBD1 was not tested on the DNA. TRBV21-1 is annotated as a pseudogene. CDR3 size: 21 residues. In DNA form, the CDR3 reads TGTGCCAGCAGCAAAGCGTTGAGACAGGGTTTATCTAAGGCTGGGGCCAACGTCCTGACTTTC. Its protein is CASSKALRQGLSKAGANVLTF.

The chain recombines TRBV15 with TRBJ2-5; D might be TRBD2 (6 bases). The CDR3 length is 17 residues. V gave up 3 bases and J gave up 5 bases, with 22 bases separating them. The germline V gene has CDR1 LNHNV and CDR2 YYDKDF (reference sequence). The CDR3 region is CATSRLLGGSAYETQYF. The CDR3 nucleotides read TGTGCCACCAGCAGGCTTCTGGGGGGTTCCGCCTATGAGACCCAGTACTTC.

V and J are TRBV6-1 and TRBJ2-3; tentative D call: TRBD1 (5 bases). Trimming pared 7 bases from V and 6 bases from J, leaving 11 bases between. Germline CDR1 reads MNHNS; CDR2 reads SASEGT. There are 12 residues in the CDR3. This CDR3 is CASTYNRDTQYF. The CDR3 bases are TGTGCCAGCACCTACAACAGGGATACGCAGTATTTT.

This clone was detected once. The chain couples TRBV5-1 to TRBJ1-3, with a tentative D call TRBD1 (6 bases). The CDR3 runs 14 residues. From germline, CDR1 is SGHRS and CDR2 YFSETQ. V was trimmed by 2 bases and J by 3 bases, leaving 9 bases between them. The CDR3 sequence: CASSFTGYGNTIYF. In DNA form, the CDR3 reads TGCGCCAGCAGCTTTACAGGGTATGGAAACACCATATATTTT.

V gene TRBV5-1 combines with J gene TRBJ1-1; D may be TRBD1 (5 bases). Germline-derived CDR1 and CDR2 are SGHRS and YFSETQ. The CDR3 totals 13 residues. V dropped 0 bases and J dropped 8 bases, with 11 bases sitting between them. The chain's CDR3 is CASSLGQHIEAFF. CDR3 DNA sequence: TGCGCCAGCAGCTTGGGACAGCATATAGAAGCTTTCTTT.

This sequence joins TRBV19 and TRBJ1-2; D possibly corresponds to TRBD1 (6 bases). CDR3 length equals 13 residues. Per the germline V gene, CDR1 is LNHDA and CDR2 is SQIVND (reference sequence). Trimming cost V 6 bases and J 7 bases, with 15 bases left between them. The CDR3 nucleotides read TGTGCCAGTAGGAAAGGACAGTTGACTGGCTACACCTTC. Its protein is CASRKGQLTGYTF.

The chain uses TRBV6-5 and TRBJ1-2, with D possibly matching TRBD1 (6 bases). The CDR3 is 14 residues long. The ends were cut back, 4 bases at V and 4 bases at J, with 13 bases in the middle. Germline loops: CDR1 MNHEY, CDR2 SVGAGI. The CDR3, as DNA: TGTGCCAGCAGTTCCCCGAGAGGGGGCTATGGCTACACCTTC. Its protein is CASSSPRGGYGYTF.

This rearrangement joins TRBV9 to TRBJ2-3; D is ambiguous. CDR3 size: 13 residues. Germline lookup yields CDR1 SGDLS and CDR2 YYNGEE. Trimming removed 0 bases at V and 1 base at J, with 3 bases between. In DNA form, the CDR3 reads TGTGCCAGCAGCGTAGGAGGCACAGATACGCAGTATTTT. Its translation is CASSVGGTDTQYF.

This clone appeared a few times. V usage is TRBV28 and J usage is TRBJ1-2; D is unclear. Trimming took off 7 bases at V and 8 bases at J, with 23 bases between the two ends. Germline V CDR1 and CDR2: MDHEN, SYDVKM. The CDR3 extends over 15 amino acids. For the CDR3, the DNA is TGTGCCAGCACCCGACGACGGTACAGCCTCATCGGCTACACCTTC. It is translated as CASTRRRYSLIGYTF.

The chain has TRBV5-4 and TRBJ2-1; 10 nucleotides align to TRBD2. Germline V gene lookup returns CDR1 SGHNT and CDR2 YYREEE (reference sequence). V lost 0 bases and J lost 6; bases outside the gene matches: 6. The CDR3 is 16 residues long. Written as DNA, the CDR3 is TGTGCCAGCAGCTTGGGAGCGGGGGGGCCGCTCAATGAGCAGTTCTTC. It specifies CASSLGAGGPLNEQFF.

The chain links TRBV5-1 to TRBJ2-3, with 13 bases lining up with TRBD2. CDR1 SGHRS and CDR2 YFSETQ come from the germline V gene. The CDR3 is 16 amino acids. J gave up 6 bases and V 0 bases, and 4 bases lay outside the gene matches. In DNA form, the CDR3 reads TGCGCCAGCAGCTTGGGACTAGCGGGGGGCGCTGATACGCAGTATTTT. It codes for CASSLGLAGGADTQYF.

This chain uses TRBV7-2 with TRBJ2-2; TRBD1 agrees at 9 bases. V lost 3 bases, J lost 8 bases, and 4 bases stayed unmatched. Germline V lookup: CDR1 SGHTA, CDR2 FQGNSA. The CDR3 runs to 14 residues. As DNA, the CDR3 is TGTGCCAGCAGCTTGGGACAGGGAATTGGGGAGCTGTTTTTT. Translating gives CASSLGQGIGELFF.

The rearrangement links TRBV18 to TRBJ2-7; D is unclear. The CDR3 spans 16 residues. V lost 0 bases to trimming and J lost 4 bases, with 16 bases between them. Germline V gives CDR1 KGHSH, CDR2 LQKENI. The CDR3 is CASSPPSGFFRYEQYF. The CDR3 DNA sequence: TGTGCCAGCTCACCACCGAGTGGCTTCTTCAGGTACGAGCAGTACTTC.

This clone was recorded once. The rearrangement links TRBV28 to TRBJ2-7; D is unresolved. The germline V gene has CDR1 MDHEN and CDR2 SYDVKM. The CDR3 consists of 12 residues. Trimming removed 3 bases at V and 6 bases at J, with 9 bases between. CDR3 amino acids: CASSFPPGEQYF. The CDR3 nucleotides are TGTGCCAGCAGTTTTCCCCCAGGCGAGCAGTACTTC.

The rearrangement links TRBV7-8 to TRBJ2-7, with TRBD1 matching over 8 bases. This CDR3 spans 15 amino acids. Germline V gene data show CDR1 as SGHVS and CDR2 as FQNEAQ. Trimming took 6 bases from V and 1 from J; bases not matched to a gene: 8. The CDR3 reads CASSSHRDRSYEQYF. The CDR3 DNA reads TGTGCCAGCAGTTCCCACCGGGACAGGTCCTACGAGCAGTACTTC.